Listed below are T cell receptor beta chains from one sample, sequenced in a study of T cells after yellow fever vaccination. TCRdb re-analysed the 5' RACE reads in MiXCR, keeping a single row per CDR3 protein. The sample carries about 120,000 distinct CDR3 sequences, 7.2% recorded once. The sequences come from CD4+ T cells sorted from PBMCs, collected 45 days after the first yellow fever vaccination. These receptors were obtained from a man between 18 and 35 years old who received the YFV17D yellow fever vaccine. Both conserved end residues are part of each CDR3. Some rows mark clone size as missing; the rest say once, few, many or name a class of expanded clone.

clone size	V gene	CDR3 protein
many	TRBV14	CASSQAARTGELFF
many	TRBV28	CASSSLAGDAETQYF
few	TRBV15	CATSRAGTGGVQPQHF
many	TRBV24-1	CATSDSWEETQYF
-	TRBV5-1	CASSPQGREKLFF
-	TRBV5-6	CASSRGDIWYEQYF
many	TRBV10-3	CAIRNYPTSTDTQYF
many	TRBV13	CASSLGKEKLFF
many	TRBV5-1	CASRFGWNTEAFF
many	TRBV5-1	CASSTQQGSGEAFF